The 25 T cell receptor beta chains below all came from one sample that was sequenced in a study of sequential checkpoint blockade in melanoma. Treatment described: randomized to nivolumab then ipilimumab (arm A) or the reverse (arm B). The data were produced by immunoSEQ multiplex PCR, yet TCRdb's version contains in-frame clones alone and is incomplete. The sample lists tens of thousands of clones, about 83% seen once, with 17% in the top ten. Sequencing used CD8+ T cells sorted from blood (inferred from file names), obtained from a patient given nivolumab and ipilimumab in sequence. These receptors were obtained from a human donor with melanoma.

The CDR3 DNA is TGCGCCAGCAGCCAAGATCTTTCAAGGGCCGGGGGGCCCCAGCATTTT. It yields the protein CASSQDLSRAGGPQHF. The rearrangement joins TRBV4-1 to TRBJ1-5, with a possible D match to TRBD1 (5 bases). V lost 0 bases, J lost 9 bases, and 18 bases lay in between. The germline CDR1 and CDR2 sequences are MGHRA and YSYEKL. The CDR3 has 16 amino acids.

This chain connects TRBV6-1 to TRBJ2-7; D not certain. The CDR3 has 15 residues. Germline V gene sequence: CDR1 MNHNS, CDR2 SASEGT. With 2 bases removed from V and 0 bases from J, the gap between germline ends came to 11 bases. CDR3 bases: TGTGCCAGCAGTGAATTGGCCCAGCGCTCCTACGAGCAGTACTTC. Translated: CASSELAQRSYEQYF.

This clone appeared a few times. The chain carries TRBV27 and TRBJ2-5; D is possibly TRBD2 (5 bases). The germline gives CDR1 MNHEY, CDR2 SMNVEV (reference sequence). V lost 4 bases, J lost 7 bases, and 16 bases lay in between. CDR3 length equals 14 residues. This CDR3 is CASSSSETGVTQYF. The CDR3 DNA reads TGTGCCAGCAGTTCGTCCGAGACCGGGGTGACCCAGTACTTC.

The gene calls are TRBV5-4 and TRBJ2-7; TRBD2 matches at 8 bases. CDR3 length: 15 amino acids. Per germline, CDR1 SGHNT and CDR2 YYREEE (reference sequence). V shed 2 bases and J 5 bases; nucleotides not matched to a gene: 9. The DNA of the CDR3 is TGTGCCAGCAGCTTTAGCGGGGCTAACCTTGACGAGCAGTACTTC. Protein sequence: CASSFSGANLDEQYF.

J is TRBJ1-1 and V is TRBV5-4, with 9 bases fitting TRBD1. With 4 bases clipped from V and 0 bases from J, the junction kept 7 bases outside the gene matches. CDR1 SGHNT and CDR2 YYREEE come from the germline V gene (reference sequence). The CDR3 totals 16 residues. In nucleotides, the CDR3 is TGTGCCAGCAGCCCGGACAGGGGTTGGGTGAACACTGAAGCTTTCTTT. Amino acid sequence: CASSPDRGWVNTEAFF.

This clone is medium-sized. The chain has TRBV28 and TRBJ1-5; 8 bases are shared with TRBD1. Germline lookup yields CDR1 MDHEN and CDR2 SYDVKM. The length of the CDR3 is 16 residues. The junction had 14 bases not matched to a gene; V was cut back by 6 bases and J by 7 bases. DNA of the CDR3: TGTGCCAGCAGGCCTAAAGGGCAGGGGGCGAACCAGCCCCAGCATTTT. Translated: CASRPKGQGANQPQHF.

V is TRBV7-9 and J is TRBJ1-2; a weak D match, TRBD1 (6 bases). This CDR3 contains 13 residues. Germline V gene lookup returns CDR1 SEHNR and CDR2 FQNEAQ (reference sequence). Trimming stripped 1 base from V and 7 bases from J, with 10 bases between. CDR3 nucleotide sequence: TGTGCCAGCAGCTTAGGAGGGGGAAGTGGCTACACCTTC. Translated: CASSLGGGSGYTF.

The chain joins TRBV6-4 to TRBJ2-3; TRBD2 agrees at 7 bases. CDR3 size: 16 residues. Unmatched junction bases numbered 6, after V lost 2 bases and J lost 1 base. Germline lookup yields CDR1 MRHNA and CDR2 SNTAGT. The CDR3 nucleotides read TGTGCCAGCAGTGACACGGCTAGCGGCGGCACAGATACGCAGTATTTT. It yields the protein CASSDTASGGTDTQYF.

The chain employs TRBV4-3 and TRBJ2-7; D may be TRBD1 (6 bases). Trimming left V 3 bases short and J 1 base short, with 7 bases between. Germline V gene lookup returns CDR1 LGHNA and CDR2 YSLEER. The CDR3 runs to 13 residues. Here the CDR3 DNA reads TGCGCCAGCAGCCAGGGACATTCCTACGAGCAGTACTTC. Encoded protein: CASSQGHSYEQYF.

J is TRBJ2-7 and V is TRBV7-2; 7 bases are shared with TRBD2. The J segment lost 2 bases and the V segment lost 5 bases, leaving 3 bases of the junction unmatched. The CDR3 is made up of 13 amino acids. Per germline, CDR1 SGHTA and CDR2 FQGNSA. This chain's CDR3 is CASSPGGTYEQYF. As DNA, the CDR3 is TGTGCCAGCAGCCCCGGGGGGACCTACGAGCAGTACTTC.

This clone was counted between two and nine times. The V call is TRBV27, the J call TRBJ2-7; tentative D call: TRBD1 (6 bases). The CDR3 is 13 amino acids. The V end was cut by 6 bases, the J end by 3 bases, with 12 bases between. Germline lookup yields CDR1 MNHEY and CDR2 SMNVEV (reference sequence). CDR3 amino acids: CASSSGENYEQYF. The CDR3 coding sequence is TGTGCCAGCAGCTCAGGGGAGAACTACGAGCAGTACTTC.

The rearrangement joins TRBV15 to TRBJ2-7, with 9 bases matching TRBD1. Trimming cost V 3 bases and J 4 bases; bases outside gene matches: 19. CDR1 and CDR2 (germline): LNHNV, YYDKDF (reference sequence). The CDR3 consists of 19 residues. The chain's CDR3 is CATSSSNMDRGPLKYEQYF. The CDR3 nucleotides are TGTGCCACCAGCAGTTCCAACATGGACAGGGGCCCCTTAAAATACGAGCAGTACTTC. The full variable domain, completed using reference TRBV15 and TRBJ2-7, is DAMVIQNPRYQVTQFGKPVTLSCSQTLNHNVMYWYQQKSSQAPKLLFHYYDKDFNNEADTPDNFQSRRPNTSFCFLDIRSPGLGDTAMYLCATSSSNMDRGPLKYEQYFGPGTRLTVT.

About this clone itself: Compared with germline, one end of the junction differs, possibly owing to a read error. This chain joins TRBV5-1 and TRBJ2-1; TRBD2 agrees at 9 bases. CDR3 length: 12 amino acids. Germline V gene data show CDR1 as SGHRS and CDR2 as YFSETQ. Here the CDR3 reads CASSFPKPSGVF. CDR3 DNA sequence: TGCGCCAGCAGCTTTCCCAAGCCTAGCGGGGTCTTC.

V and J are TRBV27 and TRBJ1-3; D ambiguous. The CDR3 has 11 residues. Germline loops: CDR1 MNHEY, CDR2 SMNVEV (reference sequence). Trimming took 8 bases from V and 4 from J, leaving 6 bases between them. The CDR3 loop is CASGSGNTIYF. The CDR3, as DNA: TGTGCCAGCGGCTCCGGAAACACCATATATTTT.

The rearrangement joins TRBV7-9 to TRBJ2-7; no firm D call. CDR3 length: 14 amino acids. V was cut by 7 bases and J by 1 base, with 14 bases left in between. The germline gives CDR1 SEHNR, CDR2 FQNEAQ (reference sequence). CDR3 in amino acids: CASTPTLGSYEQYF. In DNA form, the CDR3 reads TGTGCCAGCACCCCGACGCTCGGGTCCTACGAGCAGTACTTC.

V is TRBV28 and J is TRBJ1-6; D remains unclear. CDR1 is MDHEN and CDR2 is SYDVKM in the germline V gene. Trimming left V 5 bases short and J 7 bases short, with 6 bases between. The CDR3 has 12 amino acids. Here the CDR3 DNA reads TGTGCCAGCAGTGAGCTCAATTCACCCCTCCACTTT. Translating it yields CASSELNSPLHF. The full variable domain, its missing parts supplied by reference TRBV28 and TRBJ1-6, is DVKVTQSSRYLVKRTGEKVFLECVQDMDHENMFWYRQDPGLGLRLIYFSYDVKMKEKGDIPEGYSVSREKKERFSLILESASTNQTSMYLCASSELNSPLHFGNGTRLTVT.

This clone was seen only once. The CDR3 DNA is TGTGCCAGCAGCCCCGGGAAGGATACGCAGTATTTT. Its protein product is CASSPGKDTQYF. The rearrangement joins TRBV5-5 to TRBJ2-3; TRBD2 is a possible D gene (5 bases). The germline gives CDR1 SGHKS, CDR2 YYEKEE (reference sequence). Trimming pared 4 bases from V and 6 bases from J, leaving 9 bases between. The CDR3 consists of 12 residues. The full variable domain, its missing parts supplied by reference TRBV5-5 and TRBJ2-3, is DAGVTQSPTHLIKTRGQQVTLRCSPISGHKSVSWYQQVLGQGPQFIFQYYEKEERGRGNFPDRFSARQFPNYSSELNVNALLLGDSALYLCASSPGKDTQYFGPGTRLTVL.

The J gene is TRBJ2-1, the V gene TRBV18; 9 bases fit TRBD1. The V gene's germline CDR1 is KGHSH and CDR2 LQKENI. V shed 4 bases, J shed 1 base, and the junction held 2 bases outside the gene matches. The length of the CDR3 is 15 residues. This CDR3 is CASSLGQGSYNEQFF. For the CDR3, the DNA is TGTGCCAGCTCACTGGGACAGGGATCCTACAATGAGCAGTTCTTC.

This clone was observed a handful of times. The genes are TRBV14 and TRBJ2-7, with D maybe TRBD1 (6 bases). Looked up from germline, CDR1 is SGHDN and CDR2 is FVKESK. The V end lost 4 bases, the J end lost 2 bases, and 12 bases lay between the germline ends. This CDR3 is 14 amino acids long. Written as DNA, the CDR3 is TGTGCCAGCAGCCTGAGACAGGCCGCCTACGAGCAGTACTTC. This encodes CASSLRQAAYEQYF. Supplemented by reference TRBV14 and TRBJ2-7, the full variable domain reads EAGVTQFPSHSVIEKGQTVTLRCDPISGHDNLYWYRRVMGKEIKFLLHFVKESKQDESGMPNNRFLAERTGGTYSTLKVQPAELEDSGVYFCASSLRQAAYEQYFGPGTRLTVT.

The chain uses TRBV28 and TRBJ2-1; TRBD1 agrees at 7 bases. Per germline, CDR1 MDHEN and CDR2 SYDVKM. The CDR3 extends over 16 amino acids. The ends lost 3 bases at V and 2 bases at J; junction bases unmatched: 7. The CDR3 nucleotides are TGTGCCAGCAGTTTCTCTGACAGGGCCCCCTACAATGAGCAGTTCTTC. It is translated as CASSFSDRAPYNEQFF.

The rearrangement links TRBV19 to TRBJ1-5; TRBD1 matches at 10 bases. The junction had 4 bases not matched to a gene; V was cut back by 8 bases and J by 6 bases. This CDR3 spans 13 amino acids. CDR1 is LNHDA and CDR2 is SQIVND in the germline V gene (reference sequence). CDR3: CASDRGRGQPQHF. The CDR3 DNA is TGTGCCAGTGACAGGGGGCGGGGTCAGCCCCAGCATTTT.

This clone came up once. This sequence joins TRBV10-2 and TRBJ1-1; D is unresolved. The V end was cut by 6 bases, the J end by 5 bases, with 7 bases between. Per the germline V gene, CDR1 is WSHSY and CDR2 is SAAADI. The CDR3 is made up of 11 amino acids. The CDR3 loop is CASSPGTEAFF. Here the CDR3 DNA reads TGCGCCAGCAGCCCCGGGACTGAAGCTTTCTTT.

The CDR3 here is CASVLQFLAGESSYNEQFF. The DNA of the CDR3 is TGTGCTAGTGTCCTACAGTTTCTAGCGGGGGAAAGCTCCTACAATGAGCAGTTCTTC. The chain joins TRBV12-5 to TRBJ2-1, with 10 bases that match TRBD2. The CDR3 consists of 19 residues. With V trimmed by 7 bases and J by 0 bases, 15 bases remained unmatched. Germline CDR1 and CDR2: LGHNT and FRNRAP.

The chain couples TRBV19 to TRBJ1-1, with 7 bases that match TRBD1. Germline-derived CDR1 and CDR2 are LNHDA and SQIVND (reference sequence). The CDR3 spans 14 residues. J lost 4 bases, V lost 6 bases, and 8 bases had no gene match. The CDR3 loop is CASSVGTASTEAFF. DNA for the CDR3: TGTGCCAGTAGCGTGGGGACAGCAAGCACTGAAGCTTTCTTT. Together with reference TRBV19 and TRBJ1-1, the CDR3 gives the full variable domain: DGGITQSPKYLFRKEGQNVTLSCEQNLNHDAMYWYRQDPGQGLRLIYYSQIVNDFQKGDIAEGYSVSREKKESFPLTVTSAQKNPTAFYLCASSVGTASTEAFFGQGTRLTVV.

This chain links TRBV9 with TRBJ2-2, with TRBD1 matching over 8 bases. V shed 4 bases, J shed 3 bases, and the junction held 8 bases outside the gene matches. The CDR3 loop spans 16 amino acids. CDR1 and CDR2 from the germline V gene are SGDLS and YYNGEE. CDR3 protein: CASSPPPDRDTGELFF. As DNA, the CDR3 is TGTGCCAGCAGCCCCCCACCGGACAGGGACACCGGGGAGCTGTTTTTT. Together with reference TRBV9 and TRBJ2-2, the CDR3 gives the full variable domain: DSGVTQTPKHLITATGQRVTLRCSPRSGDLSVYWYQQSLDQGLQFLIQYYNGEERAKGNILERFSAQQFPDLHSELNLSSLELGDSALYFCASSPPPDRDTGELFFGEGSRLTVL.